In this sample, the clone carrying this T cell receptor beta chain turned up many times. Extracted RNA was reverse transcribed into cDNA, the sequencing template. The data were produced by immunoSEQ multiplex PCR, yet TCRdb's version contains in-frame clones alone and is incomplete. The data hold 150,000 to 200,000 clones, with 40% to 55% observed a single time. The entry originates in a study of CD8+ T cells in alopecia areata. Specified treatment: oral pan-JAK inhibitor, 5-10 mg twice daily. The CDR3 sequence is 14 residues long. With 3 bases removed from V and 1 base from J, the gap between germline ends came to 11 bases. CDR1 is SGDLS, CDR2 YYNGEE, per germline.

The receptor's source is a human donor with alopecia areata. The rearrangement links TRBV9 to TRBJ2-7; D perhaps matches TRBD1 (6 bases). The sequenced sample was CD8+ T cells sorted from blood, obtained at roughly week 53, from a patient treated with tofacitinib. The CDR3 is CASSEGHESYEQYF. The CDR3 bases are TGTGCCAGCAGCGAGGGACACGAGTCCTACGAGCAGTACTTC.